One and the same sample provided the 4 T cell receptor beta chains below, sequenced in a study of shared clonotypes between healthy human individuals. This table comes from immunoSEQ multiplex PCR, and its TCRdb copy is limited to in-frame clones, with some not included. The sample lists some 1 million clones, 65% to 80% seen once, with about 1.5% in the top ten. The sequencing input was memory CD4+ T cells sorted from blood. Subset: CD45RA-negative fraction. These receptors all come from a man aged 18 to 35 in good health.

The rearrangement joins TRBV5-1 to TRBJ1-6; D possibly corresponds to TRBD1 (5 bases). The CDR3 has 15 residues. V gave up 0 bases and J gave up 7 bases, with 11 bases separating them. Germline V gene sequence: CDR1 SGHRS, CDR2 YFSETQ. This CDR3 reads CASSLGGYRNSPLHF. CDR3 nucleotides: TGCGCCAGCAGCTTGGGGGGGTACAGGAATTCACCCCTCCACTTT.

The chain joins TRBV28 to TRBJ2-5, with no clear D. The V gene's germline CDR1 is MDHEN and CDR2 SYDVKM. The V end was cut by 4 bases, the J end by 5 bases, with 8 bases between. CDR3 size: 12 residues. The CDR3 DNA sequence: TGTGCCAGCAGTTCCATCCGGGAGACCCAGTACTTC. Protein product: CASSSIRETQYF.

The chain is built from TRBV30 and TRBJ2-7; D remains ambiguous. Germline V gene lookup returns CDR1 GTSNPN and CDR2 SVGIG (reference sequence). The CDR3 has 16 residues. V shed 4 bases and J shed 0 bases, with 19 bases lying between them. CDR3 in amino acids: CAWTETGRHSSYEQYF. The CDR3 nucleotides read TGTGCCTGGACCGAAACTGGGCGGCATAGCTCCTACGAGCAGTACTTC.

The chain uses TRBV29-1 and TRBJ2-3; D is unclear. CDR3 length equals 13 residues. Trimming pared 3 bases from V and 8 bases from J, leaving 15 bases between. Germline CDR1 SQVTM, CDR2 ANQGSEA. The CDR3 loop is CSVEIAPQITQYF. The CDR3 region has the DNA TGCAGCGTTGAGATTGCCCCACAGATTACGCAGTATTTT.